The clone carrying this T cell receptor (beta chain) was recorded once. Looked up from germline, CDR1 is LNHDA and CDR2 is SQIVND (reference sequence). Trimming removed 7 bases from V and 3 bases from J, with 13 bases in between. The CDR3 sequence is 15 residues long. This sample was included in a study of OX40 agonist ivuxolimab in advanced cancers. Produced via immunoSEQ multiplex PCR; TCRdb's table is partial and in-frame only. The sample yields 65,000 to 85,000 clones, around nine tenths seen once. The receptor comes from an adult with an advanced solid tumor such as melanoma, head and neck, liver or kidney cancer. This chain connects TRBV19 to TRBJ1-6; D not certain. The sequencing used CD4+ or CD8+ T cells sorted from blood, collected in a trial of the OX40 agonist ivuxolimab. In DNA, the CDR3 is TGTGCCAGTAAAGAAAAAGGAGGCTATAATTCACCCCTCCACTTT. It translates to CASKEKGGYNSPLHF.